This T cell receptor beta chain was obtained from a study of cytomegalovirus exposure and HLA in healthy donors. Across the whole study: In a later analysis, the roughly 130 validation repertoires were reported to have used the same platform as the roughly 600 first-cohort repertoires.

This CDR3 has 14 amino acids. The V gene lost 0 bases and the J gene lost 1 base, with 5 bases spanning the gap. Germline-derived CDR1 and CDR2 are SGHNT and YYREEE (reference sequence). Method: immunoSEQ multiplex PCR; TCRdb's copy keeps in-frame clones and lacks some. Of 250,000 or so clones in the sample, 90% were seen once. The source is a woman under 30 in good health and CMV-seronegative. This chain uses TRBV5-4 with TRBJ1-5; no clear D gene. Sequenced input: PBMCs. The CDR3 sequence is CASSLDRSNQPQHF. The CDR3, as DNA: TGTGCCAGCAGCTTGGATCGGAGCAATCAGCCCCAGCATTTT.